The 14 T cell receptor beta chains below come from one sample, sequenced in a study of siplizumab effects on memory and regulatory T cells. Repertoires were generated with immunoSEQ multiplex PCR, while TCRdb's copy carries only in-frame clones and drops some. Altogether over 65,000 clones are present, 93% being singletons, with the ten largest covering roughly 5.2%. The sample comprised CD8+ T cells sorted from blood. The receptors here all came from a human donor in good health.

The chain carries TRBV7-2 and TRBJ2-5; maybe TRBD2 (6 bases). The J call may be mistaken, given a closer DNA end match to TRBJ2-7. The CDR3 extends over 15 amino acids. Germline CDR1 and CDR2: SGHTA and FQGNSA. CDR3 coding DNA: TGTGCCAGCAGCCCCGGGTTTGGGGGGACCTACGAGCAGTACTTC. Amino acids: CASSPGFGGTYEQYF.

This clone was observed once. V and J are TRBV5-4 and TRBJ2-7; D unclear. Germline assignment: CDR1 SGHNT and CDR2 YYREEE (reference sequence). The CDR3 consists of 13 residues. V shed 2 bases and J shed 5 bases, with 11 bases lying between them. The CDR3 DNA reads as TGTGCCAGCAGCTTTGGGGATCTCGACGAGCAGTACTTC. Its protein product is CASSFGDLDEQYF.

The chain couples TRBV9 to TRBJ2-7; 8 nucleotides match TRBD2. The CDR3 totals 15 residues. V shed 4 bases and J 5 bases; nucleotides not matched to a gene: 11. CDR1 and CDR2 (germline): SGDLS, YYNGEE. Here the CDR3 reads CASSPSGGGQDEQYF. The CDR3 nucleotides read TGTGCCAGCAGCCCCTCGGGAGGGGGTCAGGACGAGCAGTACTTC.

V and J are TRBV27 and TRBJ2-7; weak D call: TRBD1 (5 bases). The V end lost 0 bases, the J end lost 5 bases, and 11 bases lay between the germline ends. CDR3 length: 14 residues. Germline V lookup: CDR1 MNHEY, CDR2 SMNVEV (reference sequence). The CDR3 loop reads CASSLSPGYHEQYF. CDR3 nucleotide sequence: TGTGCCAGCAGTTTATCGCCAGGGTACCACGAGCAGTACTTC.

This chain joins TRBV5-4 and TRBJ1-6; no definite D call. Germline V gives CDR1 SGHNT, CDR2 YYREEE (reference sequence). The CDR3 has 14 residues. V was cut by 3 bases and J by 8 bases, with 12 bases left in between. CDR3 sequence: CASSSTEGDSPLHF. The CDR3 DNA follows: TGTGCCAGCAGCTCAACCGAGGGAGATTCACCCCTCCACTTT. The whole variable domain, remainder taken from reference TRBV5-4 and TRBJ1-6, is ETGVTQSPTHLIKTRGQQVTLRCSSQSGHNTVSWYQQALGQGPQFIFQYYREEENGRGNFPPRFSGLQFPNYSSELNVNALELDDSALYLCASSSTEGDSPLHFGNGTRLTVT.

The gene calls are TRBV15 and TRBJ2-1; D is perhaps TRBD1 or TRBD2 (5 bases each). Trimming removed 5 bases at V and 3 bases at J, with 17 bases between. Germline lookup yields CDR1 LNHNV and CDR2 YYDKDF (reference sequence). The CDR3 covers 16 residues. Written as DNA, the CDR3 is TGTGCCACCAGCTACCTACTAGGGGCCAACTACAATGAGCAGTTCTTC. Encoded protein: CATSYLLGANYNEQFF.

This chain links TRBV6-5 with TRBJ1-1; D not resolved. The length of the CDR3 is 14 residues. Trimming shortened V by 4 bases and J by 4 bases, and 13 bases separated the two germline ends. Germline V gives CDR1 MNHEY, CDR2 SVGAGI. The CDR3 nucleotides are TGTGCCAGCAGTTCCAATGTAGTCCTCACTGAAGCTTTCTTT. It codes for CASSSNVVLTEAFF.

This clone came up once. V usage is TRBV10-3 and J usage is TRBJ2-7; the D gene could be TRBD1 or TRBD2 (5 bases each). The germline V and J ends were trimmed by 6 bases and 0 bases, with 9 bases remaining between them. The CDR3 loop spans 13 amino acids. In germline, CDR1 is ENHRY, CDR2 SYGVKD. The CDR3 DNA sequence: TGTGCCATCAGGGGACCGAGCTCCTACGAGCAGTACTTC. It specifies CAIRGPSSYEQYF.

The chain has TRBV21-1 and TRBJ1-2. TRBV21-1 is designated a pseudogene. There are 19 residues in the CDR3. CDR3 bases: TGTGCCAGCAGCATTGTAGCCGCGGCTAAGTTACGAGCCCACTATGGCTACACCTTC. It is translated as CASSIVAAAKLRAHYGYTF.

The chain carries TRBV30 and TRBJ2-5, with 7 bases matching TRBD1. There are 13 residues in the CDR3. The J segment lost 5 bases and the V segment lost 2 bases, leaving 5 bases of the junction unmatched. Germline loops: CDR1 GTSNPN, CDR2 SVGIG (reference sequence). Here the CDR3 DNA reads TGTGCCTGGAGTAGAGGGGGCATGGAGACCCAGTACTTC. Its translation: CAWSRGGMETQYF.

The chain employs TRBV27 and TRBJ1-1; 8 positions agree with TRBD1. This CDR3 spans 15 amino acids. The V gene's germline CDR1 is MNHEY and CDR2 SMNVEV (reference sequence). After removal of 0 bases from V and 3 bases from J, the junction contained 3 bases not matched to a gene. The CDR3 sequence is CASSLSETGDTEAFF. For the CDR3, the DNA is TGTGCCAGCAGTTTATCCGAGACAGGGGACACTGAAGCTTTCTTT.

The chain has TRBV9 and TRBJ1-5; no reliable D call. This CDR3 region has 13 residues. V shed 0 bases and J shed 5 bases, with 6 bases lying between them. The germline CDR1 and CDR2 sequences are SGDLS and YYNGEE. The CDR3, as DNA: TGTGCCAGCAGCGTAGGGACTTATCAGCCCCAGCATTTT. Protein sequence: CASSVGTYQPQHF.

V is TRBV28 and J is TRBJ2-3; 7 bases agree with TRBD1. After removal of 5 bases from V and 1 base from J, the junction contained 9 bases not matched to a gene. The length of the CDR3 is 16 residues. Germline lookup yields CDR1 MDHEN and CDR2 SYDVKM. This CDR3 is CASSATGAGGTDTQYF. In DNA form, the CDR3 reads TGTGCCAGCAGTGCTACAGGGGCAGGGGGCACAGATACGCAGTATTTT.

This rearrangement joins TRBV4-1 to TRBJ2-1; TRBD2 matches at 8 bases. The CDR3 is 14 residues long. J was trimmed by 12 bases and V by 1 base; bases with no gene match: 8. CDR1 MGHRA and CDR2 YSYEKL come from the germline V gene. As DNA, the CDR3 is TGCGCCAGCAGCCAAGGTAGCGGGGATCTGGCGCAGTTCTTC. It yields the protein CASSQGSGDLAQFF.